This note documents a single T cell receptor (beta chain) sequence. Its specificity is not known. Other DNA sequences in this sample translate to the same CDR3. The assay was carried out at the deep level. Genomic DNA belonging to each subset was distributed in equal measure over several immunoSEQ plates. Assay used: immunoSEQ multiplex PCR; TCRdb lists only in-frame clones, some missing. The sample includes about 2.1 million clones, roughly 93% of them seen just once. These data come from a study of shared clonotypes between healthy human individuals. Study-level results: Estimated clonotype richness was generally higher in naive than memory subsets. Although depth was large, rarefaction showed that sequencing of the sorted subsets was incomplete.

The CDR3 runs to 13 residues. Germline V gene lookup returns CDR1 MDHEN and CDR2 SYDVKM. V was trimmed by 0 bases and J by 6 bases, leaving 6 bases between them. Naive CD8 cells, CD45RO-negative and positively selected for CCR7, excluded terminally differentiated effector memory CD45RA+ cells. Material: naive CD8+ T cells from PBMCs. This rearrangement joins TRBV28 to TRBJ1-5, with D unclear. This TCR was recovered from a man between 18 and 29 years old in good health. Some clones in this sample may be carry-over from other donors' samples. The CDR3 reads CASSLWGGQPQHF. CDR3 sequence (DNA): TGTGCCAGCAGTTTATGGGGTGGTCAGCCCCAGCATTTT.